Listed below are T cell receptor beta chains from one sample, sequenced in a study of shared clonotypes between healthy human individuals. Sequenced by immunoSEQ multiplex PCR; TCRdb stores in-frame clones only, minus some. The sample lists 1 million to 1.2 million clones; about 72% were seen once. Sequences were obtained from memory CD4+ T cells from PBMCs. Source of these receptors: a man aged 18 to 29 in good health. Some clones in this sample may be carry-over from other donors' samples. Both conserved end residues are part of each CDR3. D genes are given only for firm matches. Size is stated for part of the rows, as once, few or many counts, or as a class when the clone is expanded.

v_call	clone_size	d_call	j_call	cdr3_nt	cdr3_aa
TRBV5-1	many	.	TRBJ1-2	TGCGCCAGCAGCTTGGAGTCCCCTAACTATGGCTACACCTTC	CASSLESPNYGYTF
TRBV18	.	TRBD2	TRBJ2-5	TGTGCCAGCTCACCCATTGGTAGCGGGGTTCAAGAGACCCAGTACTTC	CASSPIGSGVQETQYF
TRBV19	.	.	TRBJ1-2	TGTGCCAGTAGTATATTGCCGGCAGTTCGCTACTATGGCTACACCTTC	CASSILPAVRYYGYTF
TRBV18	.	.	TRBJ2-3	TGTGCCAGCTCGGCGGGTTATTCGACAGATACGCAGTATTTT	CASSAGYSTDTQYF
TRBV4-3	.	.	TRBJ2-7	TGCGCCAGCAGCCAAGGAGACTCCTACGAGCAGTACTTC	CASSQGDSYEQYF
TRBV5-1	.	.	TRBJ2-1	TGCGCCAGCAGCTTGAGGGGAGTGGGGCACCGATCCTACAATGAGCAGTTCTTC	CASSLRGVGHRSYNEQFF
TRBV2	few	TRBD1	TRBJ2-2	TGTGCCAGCAGAGGACAGGCCAACACCGGGGAGCTGTTTTTT	CASRGQANTGELFF
TRBV10-3	.	TRBD1	TRBJ1-1	TGTGCCATCAGTGAGAGACAGGGGGCAATGAACACTGAAGCTTTCTTT	CAISERQGAMNTEAFF
TRBV28	.	.	TRBJ2-7	TGTGCCAGCAGTCCAGCAGGGACGATGAGCTCCTACGAGCAGTACTTC	CASSPAGTMSSYEQYF
TRBV7-2	.	TRBD1	TRBJ2-7	TGTGCCAGCTGTCGGGGACAGGCAAACGAGCAGTACTTC	CASCRGQANEQYF
TRBV5-1	.	.	TRBJ2-7	TGCGCCAGCAGCCAGAGGGGGGATGGCTACGAGCAGTACTTC	CASSQRGDGYEQYF
TRBV10-3	.	.	TRBJ1-2	TGTGCCATCAGTGGGGCAGGGGTGGTTCGGAGCTACACCTTC	CAISGAGVVRSYTF